This TCR beta chain was sequenced during a study of cytomegalovirus exposure and HLA in healthy donors. CDR1 is MDHEN and CDR2 is SYDVKM in the germline V gene. V shed 6 bases and J 2 bases; nucleotides not matched to a gene: 5. This CDR3 is 14 amino acids long. PCR amplification relied on 60 Vbeta primers (plus 13 Jbeta primers). Sequenced by immunoSEQ multiplex PCR; TCRdb stores in-frame clones only, minus some. Of about 140,000 clones listed, roughly 80% are singletons. The chain is built from TRBV28 and TRBJ2-7, with 9 bases identical to TRBD1. The sequencing sample was made of PBMCs. The receptor's source is a woman aged 25 to 39 in good health and CMV-seronegative. The CDR3 bases are TGTGCCAGCAGCGCCGGGACAGGGACCTACGAGCAGTACTTC. Translated: CASSAGTGTYEQYF.